This T cell receptor beta chain appears in the sequencing data of a study of T cell repertoires in cytomegalovirus infection. Study summary: It can be stated that public TCR beta signatures indicated CMV infection as well as a matching HLA type.

This clonotype has at least ten counts. Using its own MiXCR run on the reads, TCRdb lists one record per CDR3 protein. This table holds approximately 500,000 distinct CDR3 sequences, more than 15% found once. Germline V gene sequence: CDR1 SEHNR, CDR2 FQNEAQ (reference sequence). V lost 7 bases and J lost 7; bases outside the gene matches: 10. This CDR3 spans 14 amino acids. The sample comprised CD8+ T cells from PBMCs. The sequence derives from a human donor in good health (CMV status not recorded). Some clones in this sample may be carry-over from other donors' samples. V gene TRBV7-9 combines with J gene TRBJ2-7; TRBD1 agrees at 10 bases. The CDR3 sequence: CASTLGGTGEEQYF. In DNA, the CDR3 is TGTGCCAGCACCCTAGGAGGGACAGGGGAAGAGCAGTACTTC.